The 23 T cell receptor beta chains below come from one sample, sequenced in a study of blood T cells in healthy people across ages (dated by TCRdb to the mid-2010s). Library preparation was by 5' RACE. Reads for this sample came from an Illumina HiSeq 2500. A second PCR of about 7 to 12 cycles was run with a J-beta primer mix and a sample-barcoded 5' primer. TCRdb trimmed public reads at Q25 via fastp, called clones via MiXCR and kept in-frame beta chains. Entries that share a CDR3 protein sequence are merged under the most common genes and DNA. The sample table lists about 1 million distinct CDR3 sequences, 45% of them with a count of one. The ten biggest clones cover 18% of the sample. Sequenced: blood. These receptors were taken from a woman between 55 and 75 years old in good health.

The genes are TRBV13 and TRBJ2-1; 9 positions match TRBD2. From germline, CDR1 is PRHDT and CDR2 FYEKMQ (reference sequence). The CDR3 length is 18 residues. V trimming: 0 bases; J trimming: 13 bases; junction bases outside the gene matches: 19. CDR3 sequence reads: CASSLGNSGSVGTETQFF. The CDR3, as DNA: TGTGCCAGCAGCTTAGGCAATAGCGGGAGTGTTGGTACGGAGACCCAGTTCTTC. Together with reference TRBV13 and TRBJ2-1, the CDR3 gives the full variable domain: AAGVIQSPRHLIKEKRETATLKCYPIPRHDTVYWYQQGPGQDPQFLISFYEKMQSDKGSIPDRFSAQQFSDYHSELNMSSLELGDSALYFCASSLGNSGSVGTETQFFGPGTRLTVL.

This clonotype was counted a single time. The genes are TRBV28 and TRBJ2-7, with TRBD1 matching over 10 bases. The junction had 7 bases not matched to a gene; V was cut back by 4 bases and J by 4 bases. Germline V gene sequence: CDR1 MDHEN, CDR2 SYDVKM. This CDR3 is built from 15 residues. CDR3 amino acids: CASSYAGTGEYEQYF. The CDR3 DNA follows: TGTGCCAGCAGTTATGCCGGGACAGGGGAATACGAGCAGTACTTC. Complete variable domain (other parts from reference TRBV28 and TRBJ2-7): DVKVTQSSRYLVKRTGEKVFLECVQDMDHENMFWYRQDPGLGLRLIYFSYDVKMKEKGDIPEGYSVSREKKERFSLILESASTNQTSMYLCASSYAGTGEYEQYFGPGTRLTVT.

The chain employs TRBV27 and TRBJ1-1, with D uncertain. CDR3 length: 13 residues. V shed 0 bases and J shed 7 bases, with 9 bases lying between them. Germline V gene sequence: CDR1 MNHEY, CDR2 SMNVEV (reference sequence). The CDR3 is CASSLSQIGEAFF. The CDR3 nucleotides are TGTGCCAGCAGTTTATCGCAAATCGGTGAAGCTTTCTTT.

This clonotype was seen repeatedly, ten times or more. This chain links TRBV12-3 or TRBV12-4 with TRBJ1-1; D is perhaps TRBD1 (5 bases). This CDR3 has 13 residues. Trimming stripped 6 bases from V and 9 bases from J, with 17 bases between. The CDR3, as DNA: TGTGCCAGCAGATACGGGGCGCTTACCCAAGCTTTCTTT. Translation: CASRYGALTQAFF.

J is TRBJ2-7 and V is TRBV12-5; perhaps TRBD1 as D (5 bases). Trimming took off 4 bases at V and 4 bases at J, with 11 bases between the two ends. The CDR3 spans 13 residues. The germline V gene encodes CDR1 LGHNT and CDR2 FRNRAP. For the CDR3, the DNA is TGTGCTAGTGGTTGGGGCCAGTTATACGAGCAGTACTTC. It specifies CASGWGQLYEQYF.

Of note for this clonotype: The junction does not match germline at one end; this may be a read error. The rearrangement joins TRBV4-2 to TRBJ2-3; 12 bases fit TRBD2. The CDR3 runs to 15 residues. The germline V gene has CDR1 LGHNA and CDR2 YNFKEQ. CDR3 sequence: CVSSPLAGGPDTQYF. DNA of the CDR3: TGTGTCAGCAGCCCTCTAGCGGGAGGGCCTGATACGCAGTATTTT.

This clonotype turned up a few times. J is TRBJ2-4 and V is TRBV9; D perhaps matches TRBD2 (5 bases). This CDR3 is 16 amino acids long. Trimming took 10 bases from V and 0 from J, leaving 20 bases between them. Germline-derived CDR1 and CDR2 are SGDLS and YYNGEE. CDR3 DNA sequence: TGTGCCCCTTTAGCGTCTCCTCGGATAGCCAAAAACATTCAGTACTTC. It is translated as CAPLASPRIAKNIQYF.

The chain carries TRBV12-3 or TRBV12-4 and TRBJ2-5; 7 positions match TRBD1. This CDR3 comprises 13 residues. The J segment lost 11 bases and the V segment lost 5 bases, leaving 11 bases of the junction unmatched. CDR3: CASSGDSFYKQYF. In DNA form, the CDR3 reads TGTGCCAGCAGTGGGGACAGCTTTTACAAGCAGTACTTC.

The J gene is TRBJ2-1, the V gene TRBV3-1; perhaps TRBD2 as D (6 bases). V was pared by 1 base and J by 5 bases, with 12 bases between. This CDR3 has 15 residues. Germline V gives CDR1 LGHDT, CDR2 YNNKEL (reference sequence). The CDR3 loop is CASSQVSGEDNEQFF. For the CDR3, the DNA is TGTGCCAGCAGCCAAGTTAGCGGAGAGGACAATGAGCAGTTCTTC.

The V and J genes are TRBV12-3 or TRBV12-4 and TRBJ2-7, with TRBD2 matching 10 bases. Trimming took 5 bases from V and 4 from J; bases not matched to a gene: 11. The CDR3 spans 16 residues. Here the CDR3 DNA reads TGTGCCAGCAGTCCCGGGACTAGCGACCGAGGGTACGAGCAGTACTTC. It encodes CASSPGTSDRGYEQYF.

The chain joins TRBV6-2 or TRBV6-3 to TRBJ2-4; tentative D call: TRBD2 (5 bases). TRBJ2-7 matches the DNA end more closely, so the J call is doubtful. This CDR3 contains 15 residues. The V gene's germline CDR1 is MNHEY and CDR2 SVGEGT. The CDR3, as DNA: TGTGCCAGCAGTTACGTCGCACCCGAGGGCAACGAGCAGTACTTC. Its protein is CASSYVAPEGNEQYF.

V and J are TRBV7-3 and TRBJ2-6; D unclear. Trimming removed 0 bases from V and 0 bases from J, with 9 bases in between. The germline V gene has CDR1 SGHTA and CDR2 FQGTGA. This CDR3 region has 17 residues. For the CDR3, the DNA is TGTGCCAGCAGCTTAACCAAAGGGCGCTCTGGGGCCAACGTCCTGACTTTC. It is translated as CASSLTKGRSGANVLTF. The whole variable domain, remainder taken from reference TRBV7-3 and TRBJ2-6, is GAGVSQTPSNKVTEKGKYVELRCDPISGHTALYWYRQSLGQGPEFLIYFQGTGAADDSGLPNDRFFAVRPEGSVSTLKIQRTERGDSAVYLCASSLTKGRSGANVLTFGAGSRLTVL.

This clonotype showed up just a few times. J is TRBJ1-5 and V is TRBV7-3, with a possible D match to TRBD1 (5 bases). CDR1 is SGHTA, CDR2 FQGTGA, per germline. V was cut by 4 bases and J by 9 bases, with 16 bases left in between. The CDR3 runs 14 residues. Written as DNA, the CDR3 is TGTGCCAGCAGCTCCGGGACCGAGGGGTGGCCCCAGCATTTT. It encodes CASSSGTEGWPQHF.

This clonotype has just a few counts. V and J are TRBV2 and TRBJ2-1, with 12 bases aligning to TRBD2. The germline gives CDR1 SNHLY, CDR2 FYNNEI. Trimming took 3 bases from V and 2 from J; bases not matched to a gene: 2. The CDR3 has 16 residues. CDR3 residues: CASSDPSGRAYNEQFF. The CDR3 DNA reads as TGTGCCAGCAGTGATCCTAGCGGGAGGGCCTACAATGAGCAGTTCTTC. The complete variable domain, with remaining parts taken from reference TRBV2 and TRBJ2-1, reads EPEVTQTPSHQVTQMGQEVILRCVPISNHLYFYWYRQILGQKVEFLVSFYNNEISEKSEIFDDQFSVERPDGSNFTLKIRSTKLEDSAMYFCASSDPSGRAYNEQFFGPGTRLTVL.

This chain joins TRBV28 and TRBJ2-5; 8 positions agree with TRBD2. The assigned J gene may be wrong: the sequence end matches TRBJ2-7 better. Germline-derived CDR1 and CDR2 are MDHEN and SYDVKM. This CDR3 is 13 amino acids long. CDR3 sequence (DNA): TGTGCCAGCTCCAGCGGGGGATTCTACGAGCAGTACTTC. Protein: CASSSGGFYEQYF.

This sequence joins TRBV28 and TRBJ2-7; maybe TRBD2 (6 bases). Deletions cut 3 bases from V and 7 bases from J, with 10 bases between. This CDR3 contains 12 residues. CDR1 MDHEN and CDR2 SYDVKM come from the germline V gene. The CDR3 sequence: CASSFVADEQYF. The CDR3 coding sequence is TGTGCCAGCAGTTTTGTAGCGGATGAGCAGTACTTC. The full variable domain, completed using reference TRBV28 and TRBJ2-7, is DVKVTQSSRYLVKRTGEKVFLECVQDMDHENMFWYRQDPGLGLRLIYFSYDVKMKEKGDIPEGYSVSREKKERFSLILESASTNQTSMYLCASSFVADEQYFGPGTRLTVT.

The sample holds a few counts of this clonotype. The rearrangement uses TRBV7-9 and TRBJ2-7; 7 nucleotides line up with TRBD1. This CDR3 spans 15 amino acids. V shed 5 bases and J 0 bases; nucleotides not matched to a gene: 7. In germline, CDR1 is SEHNR, CDR2 FQNEAQ (reference sequence). The CDR3 loop is CASSPDRVSSYEQYF. In nucleotides, the CDR3 is TGTGCCAGCAGCCCCGACAGGGTGAGCTCCTACGAGCAGTACTTC.

V gene TRBV12-3 or TRBV12-4 combines with J gene TRBJ2-1; no definite D call. V lost 5 bases and J 7 bases, leaving 9 bases between the germline ends. The CDR3 length is 12 residues. The CDR3 region has the DNA TGTGCCAGCAGTCGAATGGCGAATGAGCAGTTCTTC. Translation: CASSRMANEQFF.

J is TRBJ2-5 and V is TRBV15, with 8 bases lining up with TRBD1. This CDR3 has 15 residues. The junction had 2 bases not matched to a gene; V was cut back by 0 bases and J by 2 bases. CDR1 and CDR2 from the germline V gene are LNHNV and YYDKDF (reference sequence). The CDR3 coding sequence is TGTGCCACCAGCAGAGAGGGACAGGTACAAGAGACCCAGTACTTC. Translating gives CATSREGQVQETQYF.

In nucleotides, the CDR3 is TGCAGTGCCCGAAACCCCTTAGCGGGAGCCTACGAGCAGTACTTC. As protein: CSARNPLAGAYEQYF. This chain uses TRBV20-1 with TRBJ2-7; TRBD2 matches 9 bases. Germline CDR1 reads DFQATT; CDR2 reads SNEGSKA (reference sequence). The ends lost 6 bases at V and 2 bases at J; junction bases unmatched: 11. The CDR3 loop spans 15 amino acids.

This clonotype was observed a few times. CDR3 nucleotide sequence: TGCGCCAGCAGCCAAGACACTGAAGTATCGAACAATGAGCAGTTCTTC. It is translated as CASSQDTEVSNNEQFF. The V and J genes are TRBV4-1 and TRBJ2-1; D is undetermined. The germline V gene encodes CDR1 MGHRA and CDR2 YSYEKL. The CDR3 contains 16 residues. V was pared by 0 bases and J by 5 bases, with 14 bases between.

The chain couples TRBV14 to TRBJ2-7; a weak D match, TRBD2 (5 bases). Germline CDR1 SGHDN, CDR2 FVKESK. CDR3 length: 15 amino acids. Trimming stripped 1 base from V and 2 bases from J, with 12 bases between. CDR3: CASSQGFGVTYEQYF. The CDR3 bases are TGTGCCAGCAGCCAAGGTTTCGGGGTTACCTACGAGCAGTACTTC.

The chain links TRBV28 to TRBJ2-7, with D maybe TRBD1 (6 bases). Germline CDR1 reads MDHEN; CDR2 reads SYDVKM. The CDR3 has 14 residues. V was clipped by 8 bases and J by 2 bases, with 16 bases between them. The CDR3 DNA is TGTGCCAGCGGTCCGGTACAGGGCCCCTACGAGCAGTACTTC. Residues: CASGPVQGPYEQYF.